The 20 T cell receptor beta chains reported below all come from one sample, sequenced in a study of identical twins. TCRdb reanalysed the 5' RACE reads using MiXCR and keeps one entry per CDR3 protein. The sample consists of some 1,600,000 distinct CDR3 sequences, around 33% of them appearing once. The sample was cord blood. The receptors were sampled from a newborn girl in good health.

V gene TRBV7-8 combines with J gene TRBJ2-7; TRBD1 might be the D (6 bases). V dropped 4 bases and J dropped 3 bases, with 16 bases sitting between them. This CDR3 has 15 residues. Germline lookup yields CDR1 SGHVS and CDR2 FQNEAQ. CDR3 protein: CASSYQGRDNYEQYF. The CDR3 nucleotides read TGTGCCAGCAGCTATCAGGGCCGGGACAACTACGAGCAGTACTTC.

This chain links TRBV5-1 with TRBJ1-2; the match to TRBD1 covers 9 bases. Germline V gene lookup returns CDR1 SGHRS and CDR2 YFSETQ. The CDR3 is made up of 14 amino acids. V lost 3 bases and J lost 8; bases outside the gene matches: 8. The CDR3 nucleotides are TGCGCCAGCAGCTCGACTTGGGACAGGGACGGCTACACCTTC. Its protein is CASSSTWDRDGYTF. Variable domain in full (rest from reference TRBV5-1 and TRBJ1-2): KAGVTQTPRYLIKTRGQQVTLSCSPISGHRSVSWYQQTPGQGLQFLFEYFSETQRNKGNFPGRFSGRQFSNSRSEMNVSTLELGDSALYLCASSSTWDRDGYTFGSGTRLTVV.

This clonotype was seen a handful of times. V usage is TRBV20-1 and J usage is TRBJ2-4; no clear D. The CDR3 loop spans 16 amino acids. Deletions cut 6 bases from V and 2 bases from J, with 20 bases between. Germline-derived CDR1 and CDR2 are DFQATT and SNEGSKA (reference sequence). This chain's CDR3 is CSAPKTGRVTKNIQYF. Written as DNA, the CDR3 is TGCAGTGCCCCCAAAACCGGACGTGTGACCAAAAACATTCAGTACTTC.

The rearrangement joins TRBV6-1 to TRBJ1-2, with 11 bases aligning to TRBD1. This CDR3 is 13 amino acids long. V was pared by 1 base and J by 11 bases, with 3 bases of the junction left unmatched. CDR1 MNHNS and CDR2 SASEGT come from the germline V gene. The CDR3 region is CASSEGTGGPYTF. CDR3 nucleotide sequence: TGTGCCAGCAGTGAAGGGACAGGGGGCCCTTACACCTTC.

This clonotype was seen more than once but under ten times. This sequence joins TRBV24-1 and TRBJ1-5; possibly TRBD1 for D (6 bases). The CDR3 has 13 amino acids. Germline lookup yields CDR1 KGHDR and CDR2 SFDVKD. Trimming cost V 3 bases and J 5 bases, with 7 bases left between them. The CDR3 loop reads CATSDTGYQPQHF. Here the CDR3 DNA reads TGTGCCACCAGTGATACAGGGTATCAGCCCCAGCATTTT.

In its sample, this clonotype was seen many times. The chain combines TRBV20-1 with TRBJ1-5; D gene uncertain. CDR1 and CDR2 (germline): DFQATT, SNEGSKA (reference sequence). The CDR3 is 11 residues long. Trimming removed 6 bases from V and 1 base from J, with 4 bases in between. CDR3 residues: CSAGSNQPQHF. The CDR3 nucleotides read TGCAGTGCCGGGAGCAATCAGCCCCAGCATTTT.

The chain links TRBV29-1 to TRBJ1-2; D is possibly TRBD1 (6 bases). The CDR3 is 12 residues long. Looked up from germline, CDR1 is SQVTM and CDR2 is ANQGSEA. V was clipped by 4 bases and J by 8 bases, with 14 bases between them. CDR3 nucleotides: TGCAGCGTTGGGGGGCGAACGGGGGGCTACACCTTC. Its translation is CSVGGRTGGYTF. Full variable domain (rest looked up from reference TRBV29-1 and TRBJ1-2): SAVISQKPSRDICQRGTSLTIQCQVDSQVTMMFWYRQQPGQSLTLIATANQGSEATYESGFVIDKFPISRPNLTFSTLTVSNMSPEDSSIYLCSVGGRTGGYTFGSGTRLTVV.

The table lists this clonotype with a few counts. The chain couples TRBV7-2 to TRBJ2-3; D uncertain. The germline CDR1 and CDR2 sequences are SGHTA and FQGNSA. This CDR3 has 12 amino acids. The germline V and J ends were trimmed by 5 bases and 13 bases, with 16 bases remaining between them. The CDR3 sequence: CASSPLSEAKYF. The CDR3 DNA follows: TGTGCCAGCAGCCCCCTAAGCGAGGCAAAGTATTTT.

The V call is TRBV7-9, the J call TRBJ2-7, with 8 nucleotides matching TRBD2. Germline CDR1 reads SEHNR; CDR2 reads FQNEAQ (reference sequence). V lost 5 bases, J lost 7 bases, and 13 bases stayed unmatched. This CDR3 has 15 residues. CDR3: CASSPERGSYNEQYF. The CDR3 DNA reads TGTGCCAGCAGCCCAGAGCGGGGGTCCTACAATGAGCAGTACTTC.

This clonotype appeared a few times. CDR3: CASSYRTGYGYTF. As DNA, the CDR3 is TGTGCCAGCAGTTACCGGACAGGGTATGGCTACACCTTC. V and J are TRBV6-5 and TRBJ1-2; 8 nucleotides align to TRBD1. Losses at the gene ends were 2 bases for V and 5 bases for J; bases not matched to a gene: 1. The germline CDR1 and CDR2 sequences are MNHEY and SVGAGI. This CDR3 region has 13 residues.

V is TRBV9 and J is TRBJ2-4, with unresolved D. The CDR3 totals 13 residues. Germline V gene data show CDR1 as SGDLS and CDR2 as YYNGEE. V gave up 3 bases and J gave up 3 bases, with 7 bases separating them. CDR3 bases: TGTGCCAGCAGCGGAAGTGGCAAAAACATTCAGTACTTC. It codes for CASSGSGKNIQYF.

This clonotype has only a few counts. This chain uses TRBV2 with TRBJ2-3; the D gene is possibly TRBD1 (5 bases). Germline CDR1 is SNHLY and CDR2 is FYNNEI. The V gene lost 6 bases and the J gene lost 0 bases, with 13 bases spanning the gap. The CDR3 covers 15 residues. CDR3 nucleotide sequence: TGTGCCAGCAGGAGAGGTTCAGGGAGCACAGATACGCAGTATTTT. The encoded protein is CASRRGSGSTDTQYF.

This clonotype appeared a few times. The chain recombines TRBV4-2 with TRBJ2-3, with D tentatively TRBD2 (6 bases). The ends were cut back, 5 bases at V and 2 bases at J, with 14 bases in the middle. Germline assignment: CDR1 LGHNA and CDR2 YNFKEQ. This CDR3 contains 15 residues. The CDR3 nucleotides are TGTGCCAGCAGCGGCGGGGCTAGCCCCACAGATACGCAGTATTTT. Protein sequence: CASSGGASPTDTQYF.

This sequence joins TRBV18 and TRBJ1-5, with 7 bases fitting TRBD1. This CDR3 contains 17 residues. V lost 4 bases to trimming and J lost 7 bases; unmatched junction nucleotides: 16. CDR1 is KGHSH, CDR2 LQKENI, per germline. The CDR3 loop reads CASSQLVRGQNPQPQHF. CDR3 bases: TGTGCCAGCTCACAGTTAGTTAGGGGACAGAACCCCCAGCCCCAGCATTTT.

The rearrangement links TRBV20-1 to TRBJ1-6; tentatively, D is TRBD1 (6 bases). Between the trimmed V and J ends, which lost 0 bases and 9 bases, there was a span of 15 bases. The CDR3 consists of 15 residues. Germline CDR1 and CDR2: DFQATT and SNEGSKA (reference sequence). Written as DNA, the CDR3 is TGCAGTGCTAGAGATAGTACAGGGAAGGGTTCACCCCTCCACTTT. This sequence encodes CSARDSTGKGSPLHF.

The genes are TRBV3-1 and TRBJ2-3; no firm D call. With 0 bases removed from V and 3 bases from J, the gap between germline ends came to 10 bases. This CDR3 spans 15 amino acids. Looked up from germline, CDR1 is LGHDT and CDR2 is YNNKEL (reference sequence). The DNA of the CDR3 is TGTGCCAGCAGCCAAGATACGAGCAGGACAGATACGCAGTATTTT. Translated: CASSQDTSRTDTQYF.

This chain links TRBV28 with TRBJ2-1; tentative D call: TRBD2 (6 bases). CDR3 size: 16 residues. Germline values: CDR1 MDHEN, CDR2 SYDVKM. V was clipped by 5 bases and J by 13 bases, with 27 bases between them. CDR3 coding DNA: TGTGCCAGCAGTGATCCGGCGGGGCTTTTCCAAGAGACCCAGTTCTTC. Translation: CASSDPAGLFQETQFF.

The chain carries TRBV6-1 and TRBJ1-5; D gene uncertain. The CDR3 consists of 15 residues. The germline V gene encodes CDR1 MNHNS and CDR2 SASEGT. Trimming took off 1 base at V and 3 bases at J, with 10 bases between the two ends. The CDR3 protein is CASSEGRSYNQPQHF. The DNA for the CDR3 is TGTGCCAGCAGTGAAGGCAGATCTTACAATCAGCCCCAGCATTTT.

As to this clonotype: This may be a read error: a much more frequent sequence differs by one nucleotide. The gene calls are TRBV13 and TRBJ2-5; perhaps TRBD1 as D (5 bases). Germline V lookup: CDR1 PRHDT, CDR2 FYEKMQ (reference sequence). This CDR3 is 13 amino acids long. Trimming removed 1 base at V and 11 bases at J, with 14 bases between. The CDR3 bases are TGTGCCAGCAGCTTAGCTCCAGGGAATGAGCAGTACTTC. This gives the protein CASSLAPGNEQYF.

The chain employs TRBV24-1 and TRBJ1-5, with 7 bases matching TRBD1. Trimming took 9 bases from V and 4 from J; bases not matched to a gene: 5. The CDR3 has 13 amino acids. From germline, CDR1 is KGHDR and CDR2 SFDVKD. CDR3 in amino acids: CATAGQENQPQHF. CDR3 in DNA: TGTGCCACCGCCGGACAGGAGAATCAGCCCCAGCATTTT.